A selection of T cell receptor beta chains follows, all from one sample in a study of blood T cell repertoires in COVID-19. Assay used: immunoSEQ multiplex PCR; TCRdb lists only in-frame clones, some missing. The sample carries 150,000 to 200,000 clones, approximately 87% recorded once. The specimen sequenced was peripheral blood. The source is a woman in her 70s with COVID-19, enrolled during active disease. CDR3s include the opening cysteine and the closing phenylalanine or tryptophan. Fields, in order: clone size, D gene, J gene, V gene, CDR3 DNA, CDR3 protein. The D gene is left open where the match is weak. Clone size is not always given. Where it is, it says once, few, many or a class for expanded clones.

clone size: NA
D gene: NA
J gene: TRBJ2-1
V gene: TRBV5-1
CDR3 DNA: TGCGCCAGCAGCTTGGCCGGGATAGCGGATTACAATGAGCAGTTCTTC
CDR3 protein: CASSLAGIADYNEQFF

clone size: NA
D gene: NA
J gene: TRBJ1-1
V gene: TRBV30
CDR3 DNA: TGTGCCTGGAGCAGGGTGGTCACTGAAGCTTTCTTT
CDR3 protein: CAWSRVVTEAFF

clone size: NA
D gene: TRBD1
J gene: TRBJ1-4
V gene: TRBV23-1
CDR3 DNA: TGCGCCAGCAGTTCGCCCCGACAGGGACCGAATGAAAAACTGTTTTTT
CDR3 protein: CASSSPRQGPNEKLFF

clone size: NA
D gene: TRBD2
J gene: TRBJ2-4
V gene: TRBV30
CDR3 DNA: TGTGCCTGGACCCATCCGGTAGCGGGAGGATACAAAAACATTCAGTACTTC
CDR3 protein: CAWTHPVAGGYKNIQYF

clone size: NA
D gene: NA
J gene: TRBJ2-7
V gene: TRBV2
CDR3 DNA: TGTGCCAGCAGTGTAAGTGCCCTCGGGACACTTACCTACGAGCAGTACTTC
CDR3 protein: CASSVSALGTLTYEQYF

clone size: NA
D gene: NA
J gene: TRBJ2-2
V gene: TRBV18
CDR3 DNA: TGTGCCAGCTCAATTAAAGTCGCAGGGAGGCCGAACACCGGGGAGCTGTTTTTT
CDR3 protein: CASSIKVAGRPNTGELFF

clone size: NA
D gene: TRBD1
J gene: TRBJ2-2
V gene: TRBV19
CDR3 DNA: TGTGCCAGCGACAGGGGACAGCCGATCACCGGGGAGCTGTTTTTT
CDR3 protein: CASDRGQPITGELFF

clone size: once
D gene: NA
J gene: TRBJ2-7
V gene: TRBV9
CDR3 DNA: TGTGCCAGCAGCGTAGACTACCACCCCACCTACGAGCAGTACTTC
CDR3 protein: CASSVDYHPTYEQYF

clone size: NA
D gene: TRBD2
J gene: TRBJ2-5
V gene: TRBV11-1
CDR3 DNA: TGTGCCAGCAGCTTAGGTCGACTAGCGGAACAAGAGACCCAGTACTTC
CDR3 protein: CASSLGRLAEQETQYF

clone size: NA
D gene: NA
J gene: TRBJ2-1
V gene: TRBV7-2
CDR3 DNA: TGTGCCGGCAGCTTGTTGGAGGGTTGGAGGGGCAATGAGCAGTTCTTC
CDR3 protein: CAGSLLEGWRGNEQFF

clone size: NA
D gene: TRBD1
J gene: TRBJ1-1
V gene: TRBV28
CDR3 DNA: TGTGCCAGCCAACCACAGGGGTCCGGCACTGAAGCTTTCTTT
CDR3 protein: CASQPQGSGTEAFF

clone size: NA
D gene: NA
J gene: TRBJ1-1
V gene: TRBV6-5
CDR3 DNA: TGTGCCAGCAGTTCCCGGCAGGGGTCCACTGAAGCTTTCTTT
CDR3 protein: CASSSRQGSTEAFF

clone size: NA
D gene: NA
J gene: TRBJ1-2
V gene: TRBV18
CDR3 DNA: TGTGCCAGCTCACCATCACGGACACGGTATGGCTACACCTTC
CDR3 protein: CASSPSRTRYGYTF

clone size: NA
D gene: TRBD1
J gene: TRBJ2-6
V gene: TRBV2
CDR3 DNA: TGTGCCAGCAAACAAAACCCGGGACAGGGGGCAAGAGGGGCCAACGTCCTGACTTTC
CDR3 protein: CASKQNPGQGARGANVLTF

clone size: once
D gene: NA
J gene: TRBJ1-1
V gene: TRBV6-5
CDR3 DNA: TGTGCCAGCAGTTACGCACAGGGTTCGGACACTGAAGCTTTCTTT
CDR3 protein: CASSYAQGSDTEAFF

clone size: NA
D gene: NA
J gene: TRBJ1-2
V gene: TRBV19
CDR3 DNA: TGTGCCAGTAATCAGGGGCGCGGTGGCTACACCTTC
CDR3 protein: CASNQGRGGYTF

clone size: NA
D gene: NA
J gene: TRBJ2-1
V gene: TRBV2
CDR3 DNA: TGTGCCACCCAAGCCTATATCTACAATGAGCAGTTCTTC
CDR3 protein: CATQAYIYNEQFF

clone size: NA
D gene: NA
J gene: TRBJ2-5
V gene: TRBV7-6
CDR3 DNA: TGTGCCAGCAGCGAGCGAGAGACCCAGTACTTC
CDR3 protein: CASSERETQYF

clone size: NA
D gene: TRBD2
J gene: TRBJ2-7
V gene: TRBV6-6
CDR3 DNA: TGTGCCAGCAGTCAACTAGCGGGAGCGTACGAGCAGTACTTC
CDR3 protein: CASSQLAGAYEQYF

clone size: NA
D gene: TRBD2
J gene: TRBJ2-7
V gene: TRBV20-1
CDR3 DNA: TGCAGTGCTAGTAAAACTAGCGGGAGCTACGAGCAGTACTTC
CDR3 protein: CSASKTSGSYEQYF

clone size: NA
D gene: TRBD1
J gene: TRBJ1-1
V gene: TRBV27
CDR3 DNA: TGTGCCAGCAGTGGGACAGGCAAGATTCGAATGAACACTGAAGCTTTCTTT
CDR3 protein: CASSGTGKIRMNTEAFF

clone size: NA
D gene: NA
J gene: TRBJ1-5
V gene: TRBV28
CDR3 DNA: TGTGCCAGCAGAAGAACACAGGGATACTCCAATCAGCCCCAGCATTTT
CDR3 protein: CASRRTQGYSNQPQHF

clone size: NA
D gene: TRBD1
J gene: TRBJ1-1
V gene: TRBV4-2
CDR3 DNA: TGTGCCAGCAGCCAAGTCACAGGGGTGGTCACTGAAGCTTTCTTT
CDR3 protein: CASSQVTGVVTEAFF

clone size: NA
D gene: TRBD2
J gene: TRBJ2-5
V gene: TRBV24-1
CDR3 DNA: TGTGCCACCAGTGATCCCGGGACTAGCGGCCCTCCTCGGCAGACCCAGTACTTC
CDR3 protein: CATSDPGTSGPPRQTQYF

clone size: NA
D gene: NA
J gene: TRBJ1-2
V gene: TRBV30
CDR3 DNA: TGTGCCTGGGGACAGTCCTATGGCTACACCTTC
CDR3 protein: CAWGQSYGYTF

clone size: NA
D gene: TRBD1
J gene: TRBJ2-7
V gene: TRBV28
CDR3 DNA: TGTGCCAGCAGTCCACGTCCGGGACAGGGGATATGGGAGCAGTACTTC
CDR3 protein: CASSPRPGQGIWEQYF

clone size: once
D gene: NA
J gene: TRBJ1-2
V gene: TRBV7-2
CDR3 DNA: TGTGCCAGCAGCTCCCCCACAATCTTTAACTATGGCTACACCTTC
CDR3 protein: CASSSPTIFNYGYTF

clone size: NA
D gene: TRBD1
J gene: TRBJ2-5
V gene: TRBV7-9
CDR3 DNA: TGTGCCAGCAGCCCCCAGACAGGGAGAGTCCAAGAGACCCAGTACTTC
CDR3 protein: CASSPQTGRVQETQYF

clone size: NA
D gene: NA
J gene: TRBJ1-3
V gene: TRBV19
CDR3 DNA: TGTGCCAGTAGTACCCGGGACTTAAGCTCTGGAAACACCATATATTTT
CDR3 protein: CASSTRDLSSGNTIYF

clone size: NA
D gene: NA
J gene: TRBJ1-2
V gene: TRBV19
CDR3 DNA: TGTGCCAGTAGTATAGATAAGGCGGGTGGCTACACCTTC
CDR3 protein: CASSIDKAGGYTF

clone size: NA
D gene: TRBD1
J gene: TRBJ1-6
V gene: TRBV27
CDR3 DNA: TGTGCCAGCAGGCCCCTGGGACAGGGGAATTCACCCCTCCACTTT
CDR3 protein: CASRPLGQGNSPLHF

clone size: few
D gene: NA
J gene: TRBJ1-2
V gene: TRBV11-1
CDR3 DNA: TGTGCCAGCAGCTCCGGGGCTAACTATGGCTACACCTTC
CDR3 protein: CASSSGANYGYTF

clone size: NA
D gene: TRBD1
J gene: TRBJ1-1
V gene: TRBV7-2
CDR3 DNA: TGTGCCAGCAGCTTTGGACAGGGGAACACTGAAGCTTTCTTT
CDR3 protein: CASSFGQGNTEAFF

clone size: NA
D gene: NA
J gene: TRBJ2-5
V gene: TRBV6-6
CDR3 DNA: TGTGCCAGCACCCCGATGAGGGCGGAAGAGACCCAGTACTTC
CDR3 protein: CASTPMRAEETQYF

clone size: NA
D gene: TRBD1
J gene: TRBJ2-3
V gene: TRBV5-5
CDR3 DNA: TGTGCCAGCAGCCCGACAGGGGGGCTAGATACGCAGTATTTT
CDR3 protein: CASSPTGGLDTQYF

clone size: NA
D gene: NA
J gene: TRBJ2-2
V gene: TRBV5-6
CDR3 DNA: TGTGCCAGCAGCTCCCGTTGGACAGCGAACACCGGGGAGCTGTTTTTT
CDR3 protein: CASSSRWTANTGELFF

clone size: NA
D gene: NA
J gene: TRBJ1-5
V gene: TRBV18
CDR3 DNA: TGTGCCAGCTCACCAACGAATTTACAGGGAGGGCAGCCCCAGCATTTT
CDR3 protein: CASSPTNLQGGQPQHF

clone size: NA
D gene: NA
J gene: TRBJ1-2
V gene: TRBV9
CDR3 DNA: TGTGCCAGCGGGGGCCTCACTAACTATGGCTACACCTTC
CDR3 protein: CASGGLTNYGYTF

clone size: NA
D gene: NA
J gene: TRBJ1-3
V gene: TRBV30
CDR3 DNA: TGTGCCTGGAGTGTATCTAGGACTCCAAACTCTGGAAACACCATATATTTT
CDR3 protein: CAWSVSRTPNSGNTIYF

clone size: few
D gene: TRBD1
J gene: TRBJ1-4
V gene: TRBV18
CDR3 DNA: TGTGCCAGCTCACCGGAGACAGGGAAATCTAATGAAAAACTGTTTTTT
CDR3 protein: CASSPETGKSNEKLFF

clone size: few
D gene: TRBD1
J gene: TRBJ2-7
V gene: TRBV5-1
CDR3 DNA: TGCGCCAGCAGCTTTGCCGGGACAGGGTCCTACGAGCAGTACTTC
CDR3 protein: CASSFAGTGSYEQYF

clone size: NA
D gene: NA
J gene: TRBJ2-1
V gene: TRBV11-2
CDR3 DNA: TGTGCCAGCAGCTTAGGCAGGGGCGCCTCCTACAATGAGCAGTTCTTC
CDR3 protein: CASSLGRGASYNEQFF

clone size: once
D gene: TRBD1
J gene: TRBJ2-5
V gene: TRBV5-6
CDR3 DNA: TGTGCCAGCAGCTCACCAATTACAGGGGAAGGGACCCAGTACTTC
CDR3 protein: CASSSPITGEGTQYF

clone size: NA
D gene: TRBD2
J gene: TRBJ2-1
V gene: TRBV14
CDR3 DNA: TGTGCCAGCAGCCGGCCGGGACTAGCGGGTTCCCTCTCCTACAATGAGCAGTTCTTC
CDR3 protein: CASSRPGLAGSLSYNEQFF

clone size: NA
D gene: TRBD2
J gene: TRBJ2-7
V gene: TRBV27
CDR3 DNA: TGTGCCAGCAGGATAGGACTAGTCTTTAACGAGCAGTACTTC
CDR3 protein: CASRIGLVFNEQYF

clone size: few
D gene: TRBD1
J gene: TRBJ1-2
V gene: TRBV28
CDR3 DNA: TGTGCCAGCAGTTTAATTGGACAGGGCTATGGCTACACCTTC
CDR3 protein: CASSLIGQGYGYTF

clone size: NA
D gene: TRBD1
J gene: TRBJ1-2
V gene: TRBV18
CDR3 DNA: TGTGCCAGCTCACCACAGGGGGCGCAGAACGGCTACACCTTC
CDR3 protein: CASSPQGAQNGYTF